This T cell receptor (beta chain) was sequenced in a study of T-cell memory formation after mild COVID-19. General study points: From day 15 to 85, contracting clones were balanced between CD4 and CD8, whereas later expanders leaned toward CD4+. CD4+ clones that contracted lay mainly in CM and EM; CD8+ ones lay in EMRA.

TCRdb processed the 5' RACE reads anew with MiXCR; each CDR3 protein has one entry. The sample lists about 410,000 distinct CDR3 sequences; about a sixth were seen once. The germline CDR1 and CDR2 sequences are MGHDK and SYGVNS. This CDR3 is built from 13 residues. V shed 8 bases and J shed 3 bases, with 10 bases lying between them. About this clonotype itself: Antigen unknown.

This chain uses TRBV25-1 with TRBJ1-4, with D perhaps matching TRBD1 (5 bases). The origin of this receptor is a man aged 18 to 29 who had mild COVID-19 (a few samples of this study predate the infection). Cell type and time point are not known. The sequenced sample consisted of PBMCs or a T cell subset sorted from them (not recorded which). In nucleotides, the CDR3 is TGTGCCAGCCGCCGGGGCCCTAATGAAAAACTGTTTTTT. Its protein is CASRRGPNEKLFF.